Listed below are T cell receptor beta chains from one sample, sequenced in a study of blood T cell repertoires in COVID-19. The data were produced by immunoSEQ multiplex PCR, yet TCRdb's version contains in-frame clones alone and is incomplete. Here the sample spans 150,000 to 200,000 clones, over 75% being singletons. Sequenced input: PBMCs or T cells enriched from blood (not recorded which). The source of these receptors is a man in his fifties or sixties who had recovered from COVID-19. Each CDR3 is given with its conserved first and last residue. Clone size is stated in some rows and not others, as once, few, many or a class when expanded.

J,size,V,CDR3
TRBJ2-2,.,TRBV7-3,CASSRGNTGELFF
TRBJ2-5,.,TRBV18,CASSLGNGQIETQYF
TRBJ1-2,once,TRBV29-1,CSVAGQGSFGYTF
TRBJ1-3,once,TRBV19,CASSMGAGNTIYF
TRBJ2-3,.,TRBV28,CASSLSSGVLKYF
TRBJ1-2,.,TRBV28,CASFPVGDNPFNYGYTF
TRBJ1-3,.,TRBV28,CASSPHGQGAGNTIYF
TRBJ2-7,.,TRBV28,CASSSLISGMEYF
TRBJ1-1,.,TRBV7-3,CASSLGLQNTEAFF
TRBJ1-5,.,TRBV9,CASSPSGGGNQPQHF
TRBJ2-3,.,TRBV6-1,CASSEERGNTQYF
TRBJ2-6,.,TRBV4-2,CASSRQGRALGTGANVLTF
TRBJ1-5,few,TRBV7-3,CASSSNLEGPQHF
TRBJ1-2,.,TRBV5-1,CASSLGGQDTPPTF
TRBJ1-6,.,TRBV19,CASSTGGRPPLHF
TRBJ2-1,.,TRBV4-2,CASSRRLGGQGQFF
TRBJ2-2,.,TRBV7-2,CASSLESRWTGELFF
TRBJ1-3,.,TRBV10-3,CAISESRNTIYF
TRBJ1-2,.,TRBV6-5,CASSYSIYQGGYTF
TRBJ1-1,.,TRBV6-5,CASRTTGGTNTEAFF
TRBJ2-1,.,TRBV5-1,CASSTLPGGQGVSNEQFF
TRBJ1-3,once,TRBV3-1/TRBV3-2,CASSQEQGATGNTIYF
TRBJ1-6,.,TRBV7-9,CASSPDRDKSSYNSPLHF
TRBJ1-5,once,TRBV6-4,CASSGQDRVDQPQHF
TRBJ2-3,.,TRBV5-4,CASRVDRGVRDTQYF
TRBJ2-1,.,TRBV3-1/TRBV3-2,CASSQEVRGSLQFF
TRBJ1-5,.,TRBV2,CASRGRIYSNQPQHF
TRBJ1-3,.,TRBV29-1,CSVVQGFSGNTIYF
TRBJ2-7,.,TRBV28,CASSLIAGVEQYF
TRBJ2-5,.,TRBV18,CASSWTEQETQYF
TRBJ2-2,.,TRBV20-1,CSASGTSGLANTGELFF
TRBJ2-7,.,TRBV29-1,CSVVNRVGYEQYF
TRBJ1-1,once,TRBV18,CASAGFVGRENEAFF
TRBJ2-3,.,TRBV27,CASSLFSGTSGGDTQYF
TRBJ1-2,.,TRBV7-2,CASSLERGRNFGYTF
TRBJ2-7,.,TRBV27,CASSLRSSTGNEQYF
TRBJ1-2,.,TRBV28,CATYTGGTTGYTF
TRBJ2-1,.,TRBV27,CASSPSREVYNEQFF
TRBJ2-1,.,TRBV7-9,CASSLPQYNEQFF
TRBJ2-2,.,TRBV28,CASSVEGLAVGGAGELFF
TRBJ1-1,.,TRBV29-1,CSETPAGPTEAFF
TRBJ2-3,.,TRBV27,CASSLSSTDTQYF
TRBJ2-3,.,TRBV3-1/TRBV3-2,CASSQDLGVGTDTQYF
TRBJ1-1,once,TRBV5-6,CASSTVVGEGLSVNTEAFF
TRBJ1-2,.,TRBV6-5,CASNEGYGYTF
TRBJ2-1,.,TRBV29-1,CSVRQDEQFF
TRBJ2-7,.,TRBV7-7,CVYEAAYEQYF
TRBJ1-4,.,TRBV6-5,CASSTTLQGEKLFF
TRBJ2-1,.,TRBV27,CAAKESGFF
TRBJ2-5,.,TRBV19,CASTGTAQETQYF
TRBJ2-7,.,TRBV3-1/TRBV3-2,CASSLGQGGSYEQYF
TRBJ1-2,.,TRBV7-2,CASSSSGGKGYTF
TRBJ2-1,.,TRBV11-2,CASSLVASVNEQFF
TRBJ2-3,.,TRBV7-8,CASSLVPGGMGTDTQYF
TRBJ2-7,once,TRBV5-6,CASSRLRQGFYEQYF
TRBJ1-1,once,TRBV6-4,CASSQSRNTEAFF
TRBJ1-1,.,TRBV5-1,CASSPGIMNTEAFF